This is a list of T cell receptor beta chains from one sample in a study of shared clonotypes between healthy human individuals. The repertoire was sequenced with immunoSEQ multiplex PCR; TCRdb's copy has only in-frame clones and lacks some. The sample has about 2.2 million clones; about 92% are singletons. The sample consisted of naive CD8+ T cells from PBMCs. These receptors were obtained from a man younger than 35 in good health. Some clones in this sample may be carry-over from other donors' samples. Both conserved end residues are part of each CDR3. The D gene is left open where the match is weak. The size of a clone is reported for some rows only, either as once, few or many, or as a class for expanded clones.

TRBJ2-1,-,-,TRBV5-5,CASSLAVLLGPRSYNEQFF,TGTGCCAGCAGCTTGGCCGTGCTACTAGGGCCCCGCTCCTACAATGAGCAGTTCTTC
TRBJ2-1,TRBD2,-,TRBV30,CAWSEGTSGSRDEQFF,TGTGCCTGGAGTGAGGGGACTAGCGGGAGTAGAGATGAGCAGTTCTTC
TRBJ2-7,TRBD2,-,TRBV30,CAWRERLAGVSEQYF,TGTGCCTGGAGAGAAAGGCTAGCGGGAGTTAGCGAGCAGTACTTC
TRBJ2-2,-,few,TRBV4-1,CASTNTGELFF,TGCGCCAGCACCAACACCGGGGAGCTGTTTTTT
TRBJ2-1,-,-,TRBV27,CASSDKHNEQFF,TGTGCCAGCAGCGACAAACACAATGAGCAGTTCTTC
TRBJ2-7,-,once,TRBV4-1,CASSQAWRGSRGYEQYF,TGCGCCAGCAGCCAAGCATGGAGGGGGAGTAGGGGGTACGAGCAGTACTTC
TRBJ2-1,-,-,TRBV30,CAWKWGSSYNEQFF,TGTGCCTGGAAATGGGGGAGCTCCTACAATGAGCAGTTCTTC
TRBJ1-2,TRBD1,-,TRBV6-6,CASSLGQGDTF,TGTGCCAGCAGTTTAGGACAGGGGGACACCTTC
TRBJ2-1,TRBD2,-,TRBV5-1,CASSFYASGRRGNEQFF,TGCGCCAGCAGCTTTTACGCGAGCGGGAGAAGAGGCAATGAGCAGTTCTTC
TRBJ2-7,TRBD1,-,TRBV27,CASSLRTGYNEQYF,TGTGCCAGCAGTTTAAGGACAGGGTATAACGAGCAGTACTTC
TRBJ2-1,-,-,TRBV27,CASSLRHGSGQFF,TGTGCCAGCAGTTTAAGGCATGGGAGCGGGCAGTTCTTC
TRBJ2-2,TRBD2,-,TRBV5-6,CASSSGTSGANTGELFF,TGTGCCAGCAGCTCCGGGACTAGCGGGGCGAACACCGGGGAGCTGTTTTTT
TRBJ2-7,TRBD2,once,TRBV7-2,CASSRLLAGGNEQYF,TGTGCCAGCAGCCGCCTCCTAGCGGGGGGAAACGAGCAGTACTTC
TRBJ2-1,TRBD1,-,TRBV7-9,CASSSPPGTGSLNEQFF,TGTGCCAGCAGCTCTCCCCCCGGGACAGGGTCTCTTAATGAGCAGTTCTTC
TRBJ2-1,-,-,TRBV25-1,CASSPGRSYNEQFF,TGTGCCAGCTCCCCGGGACGGTCCTACAATGAGCAGTTCTTC
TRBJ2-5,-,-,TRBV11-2,CASSLTPKSPYQETQYF,TGTGCCAGCAGCCTCACACCCAAGTCCCCGTACCAAGAGACCCAGTACTTC
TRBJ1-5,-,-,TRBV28,CASSFVPFDNQPQHF,TGTGCCAGCAGTTTTGTACCGTTCGATAATCAGCCCCAGCATTTT
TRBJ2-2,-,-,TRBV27,CASSFQAGIIGELFF,TGTGCCAGCAGTTTCCAGGCGGGAATTATCGGGGAGCTGTTTTTT
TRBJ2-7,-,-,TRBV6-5,CARPSNYEQYF,TGTGCCAGACCTTCTAACTACGAGCAGTACTTC
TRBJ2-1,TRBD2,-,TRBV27,CASSLIAGELLFEQFF,TGTGCCAGCAGTTTGATAGCGGGAGAGCTCTTATTTGAGCAGTTCTTC
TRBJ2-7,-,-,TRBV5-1,CASSFQQDPPSYEQYF,TGCGCCAGCAGCTTCCAACAGGATCCCCCCTCCTACGAGCAGTACTTC
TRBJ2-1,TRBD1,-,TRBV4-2,CASSHPGQGHEQFF,TGTGCCAGCAGCCATCCGGGACAGGGCCATGAGCAGTTCTTC
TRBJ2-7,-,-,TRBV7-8,CASSQGVPTFYEQYF,TGTGCCAGCAGCCAAGGGGTTCCGACCTTTTACGAGCAGTACTTC
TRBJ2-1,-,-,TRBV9,CASSVDGGIRYNEQFF,TGTGCCAGCAGCGTAGATGGGGGCATAAGGTACAATGAGCAGTTCTTC
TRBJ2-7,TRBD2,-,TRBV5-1,CASSLSSSGSPEQYF,TGCGCCAGCAGCTTGTCTTCTAGCGGGAGTCCCGAGCAGTACTTC
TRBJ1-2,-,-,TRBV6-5,CASSWRGGLEVGYTF,TGTGCCAGCAGTTGGCGGGGCGGCCTAGAGGTTGGCTACACCTTC
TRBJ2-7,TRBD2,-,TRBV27,CASSLGGRGYEQYF,TGTGCCAGCAGTTTAGGCGGGAGAGGGTACGAGCAGTACTTC
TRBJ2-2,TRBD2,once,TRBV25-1,CASSEYGSGTNGELFF,TGTGCCAGCAGTGAATATGGTAGCGGGACTAACGGGGAGCTGTTTTTT